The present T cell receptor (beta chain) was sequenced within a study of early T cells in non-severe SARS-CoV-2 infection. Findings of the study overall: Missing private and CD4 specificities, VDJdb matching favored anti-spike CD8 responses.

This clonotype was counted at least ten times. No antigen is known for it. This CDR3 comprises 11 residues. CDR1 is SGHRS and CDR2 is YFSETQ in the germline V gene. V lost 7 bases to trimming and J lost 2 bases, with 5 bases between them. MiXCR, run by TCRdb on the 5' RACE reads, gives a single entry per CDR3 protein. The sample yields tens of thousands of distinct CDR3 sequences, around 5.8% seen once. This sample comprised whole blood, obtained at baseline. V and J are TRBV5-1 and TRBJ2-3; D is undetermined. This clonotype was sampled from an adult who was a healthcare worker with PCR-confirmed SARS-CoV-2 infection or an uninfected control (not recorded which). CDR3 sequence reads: CASYSTDTQYF. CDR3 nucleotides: TGCGCCAGCTATTCCACAGATACGCAGTATTTT.